A selection of T cell receptor beta chains follows, all from one sample in a study of cytomegalovirus exposure and HLA in healthy donors. This table comes from immunoSEQ multiplex PCR, and its TCRdb copy is limited to in-frame clones, with some not included. The data hold 170,000 or so clones, with 70% to 80% observed a single time. Sequenced sample: PBMCs. The receptors here all came from a woman in her thirties in good health and CMV-seropositive. Both conserved end residues are part of each CDR3. The D gene is left open where the match is weak. Rows may omit the clone size; those that give it use once, few, many or a size class.

v_call	j_call	clone_size	d_call	cdr3_aa	cdr3_nt
TRBV5-8	TRBJ1-5	few	-	CASSFSSARAISNQPQHF	TGTGCCAGCAGCTTCAGCTCGGCCAGGGCTATAAGCAATCAGCCCCAGCATTTT
TRBV30	TRBJ1-1	-	-	CAWMIWETWGQAEAFF	TGTGCCTGGATGATTTGGGAAACGTGGGGGCAGGCTGAAGCTTTCTTT
TRBV4-1	TRBJ2-3	few	-	CASSGGNTQYF	TGCGCCAGCAGCGGGGGGAATACGCAGTATTTT
TRBV20-1	TRBJ2-1	-	-	CSAVLNEQFF	TGCAGTGCCGTACTCAATGAGCAGTTCTTC
TRBV27	TRBJ2-7	-	TRBD2	CASRAGLAGEEQYF	TGTGCCAGCAGGGCGGGACTAGCGGGAGAGGAGCAGTACTTC
TRBV19	TRBJ1-5	-	-	CASTPNLSPVGHSNQPQHF	TGTGCCAGTACCCCAAACCTCTCTCCAGTGGGGCATAGCAATCAGCCCCAGCATTTT
TRBV7-9	TRBJ2-3	-	-	CASSLGAADTQYF	TGTGCCAGCAGCTTGGGTGCGGCAGATACGCAGTATTTT
TRBV19	TRBJ2-6	-	-	CASSPDTMNRAGANVLTF	TGTGCCAGTAGTCCCGATACGATGAACAGGGCTGGGGCCAACGTCCTGACTTTC
TRBV7-2	TRBJ1-2	few	-	CASSQTPTPYSPYGYTF	TGTGCCAGCAGCCAAACTCCTACGCCCTACTCCCCCTATGGCTACACCTTC
TRBV7-2	TRBJ1-1	-	-	CASSLGPGVWTEAFF	TGTGCCAGCAGCTTAGGGCCGGGGGTCTGGACTGAAGCTTTCTTT
TRBV6-1	TRBJ2-3	-	TRBD2	CASSDAGLAGGPDTQYF	TGTGCCAGCAGTGACGCGGGACTAGCGGGAGGACCAGATACGCAGTATTTT
TRBV6-1	TRBJ1-1	-	-	CASIRGATTNTEAFF	TGTGCCAGCATTCGGGGGGCGACCACCAACACTGAAGCTTTCTTT
TRBV30	TRBJ1-5	-	TRBD1	CAWGQAVEVQPQHF	TGTGCCTGGGGACAGGCGGTAGAGGTTCAGCCCCAGCATTTT
TRBV27	TRBJ2-2	-	TRBD2	CASSSWTSGNTGELFF	TGTGCCAGCAGTTCGTGGACTAGCGGGAACACCGGGGAGCTGTTTTTT
TRBV6-5	TRBJ2-1	few	TRBD2	CASSNRLAGARFF	TGTGCCAGCAGTAATCGACTAGCGGGAGCTCGGTTCTTC
TRBV15	TRBJ2-1	once	TRBD2	CATSRVAGEANEQFF	TGTGCCACCAGCAGAGTTGCGGGAGAGGCTAATGAGCAGTTCTTC
TRBV15	TRBJ2-5	-	TRBD2	CATSSERRASGAYQETQYF	TGTGCCACCAGCAGCGAGCGGAGGGCTAGCGGAGCGTACCAAGAGACCCAGTACTTC
TRBV28	TRBJ1-3	-	-	CASGTPGSGNTIYF	TGTGCCAGCGGGACTCCTGGGTCTGGAAACACCATATATTTT
TRBV2	TRBJ2-7	-	-	CASSVVGPRAYEQYF	TGTGCCAGCAGTGTCGTGGGGCCTAGGGCCTACGAGCAGTACTTC
TRBV7-9	TRBJ1-2	-	TRBD1	CASSSSTTTGTGGYTF	TGTGCCAGCAGCTCTTCGACTACGACAGGGACTGGTGGCTACACCTTC
TRBV6-5	TRBJ2-1	few	-	CASSLDKNSYNEQFF	TGTGCCAGCAGCTTGGACAAAAACTCCTACAATGAGCAGTTCTTC
TRBV23-1	TRBJ1-2	-	-	CASRWTAPLHGYTF	TGCGCCAGCAGATGGACAGCGCCCTTACATGGCTACACCTTC
TRBV10-3	TRBJ1-3	-	-	CAISESTVVGNTIYF	TGTGCCATCAGTGAGTCGACAGTGGTGGGAAACACCATATATTTT
TRBV11-2	TRBJ1-1	-	TRBD1	CASPRQGGTEAFF	TGTGCCAGCCCCCGACAGGGAGGAACTGAAGCTTTCTTT
TRBV6-6	TRBJ2-7	-	-	CASTSTVYEQYF	TGTGCCAGCACCTCGACAGTTTACGAGCAGTACTTC
TRBV6-6	TRBJ1-2	few	TRBD1	CASSQGANYGYTF	TGTGCCAGCAGTCAGGGGGCTAACTATGGCTACACCTTC
TRBV28	TRBJ2-7	-	TRBD2	CASSLPGTSSYEQYF	TGTGCCAGCAGTTTACCTGGGACTAGCTCCTACGAGCAGTACTTC
TRBV18	TRBJ2-7	-	-	CASSHPGYEQYF	TGTGCCAGCTCACACCCGGGGTACGAGCAGTACTTC
TRBV5-1	TRBJ2-3	-	TRBD2	CASSETSASTDTQYF	TGCGCCAGCAGCGAAACTAGCGCCAGCACAGATACGCAGTATTTT
TRBV5-4	TRBJ1-4	-	-	CASSSDLGGEKLFF	TGTGCCAGCAGCTCTGATTTGGGGGGTGAAAAACTGTTTTTT
TRBV7-2	TRBJ2-7	-	-	CASSLVTYEQYF	TGTGCCAGCAGCTTAGTAACCTACGAGCAGTACTTC
TRBV27	TRBJ1-1	-	-	CASSPYVHMNTEAFF	TGTGCCAGCAGTCCATACGTACATATGAACACTGAAGCTTTCTTT
TRBV2	TRBJ2-1	-	TRBD2	CASGGVTSGYNEQFF	TGTGCCAGCGGCGGGGTCACTAGCGGGTACAATGAGCAGTTCTTC
TRBV6-5	TRBJ1-2	few	TRBD1	CASSYVGTGIYGYTF	TGTGCCAGCAGTTACGTTGGGACAGGGATCTATGGCTACACCTTC
TRBV4-1	TRBJ2-7	-	-	CASSQVPIGRYEQYF	TGCGCCAGCAGCCAAGTGCCTATTGGTCGCTACGAGCAGTACTTC
TRBV27	TRBJ1-1	few	TRBD1	CASSSDGFWDRNTEAFF	TGTGCCAGCAGTTCGGACGGTTTCTGGGACAGGAACACTGAAGCTTTCTTT
TRBV5-1	TRBJ2-1	-	-	CASSLDAGSEQFF	TGCGCCAGCAGCTTGGATGCGGGAAGCGAGCAGTTCTTC
TRBV30	TRBJ2-7	-	TRBD1	CAWTGQVVYEQYF	TGTGCCTGGACCGGACAGGTGGTCTACGAGCAGTACTTC
TRBV18	TRBJ2-1	-	TRBD2	CASSSIPRDYAYADNEQFF	TGTGCCAGCTCATCCATACCCCGGGACTACGCATACGCGGACAATGAGCAGTTCTTC
TRBV13	TRBJ2-4	-	TRBD2	CASSPPFGSRGENIQYF	TGTGCCAGCAGCCCACCCTTTGGTAGCCGGGGGGAAAACATTCAGTACTTC
TRBV10-1	TRBJ2-6	-	TRBD2	CARETSGRSGANVLTF	TGCGCCAGGGAGACTAGCGGGCGCTCTGGGGCCAACGTCCTGACTTTC
TRBV27	TRBJ1-4	-	TRBD1	CASSSTGSTNEKLFF	TGTGCCAGCAGTTCGACAGGGTCAACTAATGAAAAACTGTTTTTT
TRBV29-1	TRBJ2-1	-	TRBD1	CSVSQGVDEQFF	TGCAGCGTTTCGCAGGGGGTCGATGAGCAGTTCTTC
TRBV5-4	TRBJ2-7	-	TRBD2	CASSPRTSGNDEQYF	TGTGCCAGCAGCCCCCGGACTAGCGGGAACGACGAGCAGTACTTC
TRBV28	TRBJ2-7	-	TRBD2	CASSSPGTSGRRPQSTYEQYF	TGTGCCAGCAGTTCGCCCGGGACTAGCGGGAGAAGGCCTCAATCAACCTACGAGCAGTACTTC
TRBV11-2	TRBJ2-7	-	-	CASSLAAGNYEQYF	TGTGCCAGCAGCTTAGCGGCAGGGAACTACGAGCAGTACTTC
TRBV11-2	TRBJ2-3	-	TRBD1	CASSFQGVGTDTQYF	TGTGCCAGCAGCTTCCAGGGGGTCGGCACAGATACGCAGTATTTT
TRBV7-8	TRBJ2-7	-	-	CASTTRQIYEQYF	TGTGCCAGCACCACGCGGCAGATCTACGAGCAGTACTTC
TRBV30	TRBJ1-2	-	TRBD1	CAWSVGGQYYGYTF	TGTGCCTGGAGTGTAGGGGGACAGTACTATGGCTACACCTTC
TRBV6-6	TRBJ1-2	-	-	CAGNPGLSYGYTF	TGTGCCGGAAACCCAGGGTTAAGCTATGGCTACACCTTC